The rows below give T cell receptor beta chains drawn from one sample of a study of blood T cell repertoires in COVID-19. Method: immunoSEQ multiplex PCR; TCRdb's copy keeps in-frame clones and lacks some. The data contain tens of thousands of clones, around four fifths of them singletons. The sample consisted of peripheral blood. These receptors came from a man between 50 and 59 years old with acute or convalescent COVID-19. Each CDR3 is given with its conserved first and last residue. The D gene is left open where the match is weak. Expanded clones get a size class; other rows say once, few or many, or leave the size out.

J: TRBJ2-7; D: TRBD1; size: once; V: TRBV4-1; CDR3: CASSQGRGLRVYEQYF; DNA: TGCGCCAGCAGCCAGGGCAGGGGGCTTAGAGTTTACGAGCAGTACTTC
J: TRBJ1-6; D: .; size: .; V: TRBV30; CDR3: CAWSGQASPLHF; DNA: TGTGCCTGGAGTGGACAGGCTTCTCCCCTCCACTTT
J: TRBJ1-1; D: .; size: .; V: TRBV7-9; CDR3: CASSLVGQNTEAFF; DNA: TGTGCCAGCAGCTTAGTTGGGCAGAACACTGAAGCTTTCTTT
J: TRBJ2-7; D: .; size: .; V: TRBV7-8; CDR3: CASSSRQAHYEQYF; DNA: TGTGCCAGCAGCAGCAGACAGGCGCATTACGAGCAGTACTTC
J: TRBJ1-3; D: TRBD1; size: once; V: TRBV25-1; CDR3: CASSLAGQGTGNTIYF; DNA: TGTGCCAGCAGTTTAGCGGGACAGGGGACTGGAAACACCATATATTTT
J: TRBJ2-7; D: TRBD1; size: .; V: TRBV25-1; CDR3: CASSRDRPPYEQYF; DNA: TGTGCCAGCAGCAGGGACAGACCACCCTACGAGCAGTACTTC
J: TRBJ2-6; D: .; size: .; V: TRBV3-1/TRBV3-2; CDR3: CASGMTGTGANVLTF; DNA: TGTGCCAGCGGGATGACAGGAACGGGGGCCAACGTCCTGACTTTC
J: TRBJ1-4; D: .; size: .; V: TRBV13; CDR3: CASSFGRGSNEKLFF; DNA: TGTGCCAGCAGCTTTGGGCGGGGTTCTAATGAAAAACTGTTTTTT
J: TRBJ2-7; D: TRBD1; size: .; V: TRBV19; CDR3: CASSTRQGGNSYEQYF; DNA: TGTGCCAGTAGTACCCGACAGGGTGGCAACTCCTACGAGCAGTACTTC
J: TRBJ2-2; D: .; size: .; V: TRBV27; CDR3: CASTSGQGDTGELFF; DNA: TGTGCCAGCACTAGCGGACAGGGCGACACCGGGGAGCTGTTTTTT
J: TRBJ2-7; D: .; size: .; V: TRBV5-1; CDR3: CASSRDTTAEQYF; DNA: TGCGCCAGCAGCAGAGACACGACCGCCGAGCAGTACTTC
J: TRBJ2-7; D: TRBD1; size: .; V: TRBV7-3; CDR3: CASSLGQGTYYEQYF; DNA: TGTGCCAGCAGCTTGGGACAGGGGACTTACTACGAGCAGTACTTC
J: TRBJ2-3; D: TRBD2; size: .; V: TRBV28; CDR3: CATRAGLEDTQYF; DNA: TGTGCCACCAGAGCGGGGCTTGAAGATACGCAGTATTTT
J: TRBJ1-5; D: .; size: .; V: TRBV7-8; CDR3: CASCLREGTASQPQHF; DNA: TGTGCCAGCTGTCTGCGGGAGGGAACGGCTAGTCAGCCCCAGCATTTT
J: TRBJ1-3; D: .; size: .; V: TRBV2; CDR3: CARREGSGNTIYF; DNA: TGTGCCAGAAGGGAGGGTTCCGGAAACACCATATATTTT
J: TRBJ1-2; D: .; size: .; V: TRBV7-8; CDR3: CASSLVINYGYTF; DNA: TGTGCCAGCAGCTTAGTCATTAACTATGGCTACACCTTC
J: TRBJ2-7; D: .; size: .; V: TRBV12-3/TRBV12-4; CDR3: CASSLSGSYEQYF; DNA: TGTGCCAGCAGTTTGTCAGGGTCCTACGAGCAGTACTTC
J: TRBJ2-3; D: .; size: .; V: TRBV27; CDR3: CASSSVGGTDTQYF; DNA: TGTGCCAGCAGCTCCGTGGGGGGAACAGATACGCAGTATTTT
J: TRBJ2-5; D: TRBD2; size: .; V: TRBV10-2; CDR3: CASSVAGGLETQYF; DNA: TGCGCCAGCAGTGTAGCGGGGGGGCTGGAGACCCAGTACTTC
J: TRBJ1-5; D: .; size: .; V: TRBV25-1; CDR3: CASSESRVSGQPQHF; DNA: TGTGCCAGCAGTGAGTCCAGGGTGTCGGGTCAGCCCCAGCATTTT
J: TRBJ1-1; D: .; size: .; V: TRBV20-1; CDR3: CSAPDSQRAFF; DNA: TGCAGTGCTCCTGACAGCCAGAGAGCTTTCTTT
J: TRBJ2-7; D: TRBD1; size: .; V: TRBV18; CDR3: CASSSPGQVYEQYF; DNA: TGTGCCAGCTCATCGCCGGGACAGGTCTACGAGCAGTACTTC
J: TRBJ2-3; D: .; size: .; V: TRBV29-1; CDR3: CSVGGPSQAVTDTQYF; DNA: TGCAGCGTTGGGGGCCCAAGTCAGGCAGTCACAGATACGCAGTATTTT